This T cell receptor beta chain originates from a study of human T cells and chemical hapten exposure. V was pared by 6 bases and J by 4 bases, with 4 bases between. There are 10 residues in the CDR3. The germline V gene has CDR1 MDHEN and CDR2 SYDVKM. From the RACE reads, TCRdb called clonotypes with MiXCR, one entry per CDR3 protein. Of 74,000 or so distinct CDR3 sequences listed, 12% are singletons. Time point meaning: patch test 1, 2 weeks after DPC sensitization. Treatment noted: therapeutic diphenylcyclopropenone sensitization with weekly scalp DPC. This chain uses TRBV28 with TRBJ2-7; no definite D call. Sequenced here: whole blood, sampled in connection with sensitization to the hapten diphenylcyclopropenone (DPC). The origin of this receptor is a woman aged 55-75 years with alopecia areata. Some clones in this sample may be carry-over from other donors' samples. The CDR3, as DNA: TGTGCCAGCAGGAAATACGAGCAGTACTTC. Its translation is CASRKYEQYF.